Listed below are T cell receptor beta chains from one sample, sequenced in a study of identical twins. TCRdb reprocessed the 5' RACE reads via MiXCR and lists one record per CDR3 protein. The data show hundreds of thousands of distinct CDR3 sequences, nearly 9.5% seen once. The sample was also linked to a second study, of yellow fever vaccine responses in identical twins.

Sequenced input: CD8+ T cells sorted from blood. All receptors derive from a woman between 18 and 29 years old in good health. Both conserved end residues are part of each CDR3. Each record gives: CDR3 protein, V gene, J gene.

CASSLLGTGEDTQYF	TRBV7-9	TRBJ2-3
CSVDSLAGGNEQYF	TRBV29-1	TRBJ2-7
CASSASGAFSHTEAFF	TRBV9	TRBJ1-1
CASSQDLGLAGVTGELFF	TRBV4-3	TRBJ2-2
CASSLLQYTEAFF	TRBV27	TRBJ1-1
CASSVDLGYTF	TRBV9	TRBJ1-2
CASSLLTGDSPLHF	TRBV5-1	TRBJ1-6
CASSGEQGTSYEQYF	TRBV7-9	TRBJ2-7
CASSPYSDRQNTGELFF	TRBV27	TRBJ2-2
CASSPGLAFTDTQYF	TRBV12-3/TRBV12-4	TRBJ2-3
CASSYGTGRDTQYF	TRBV13	TRBJ2-3
CASSRTSLNEQFF	TRBV25-1	TRBJ2-1
CASSFFGGGADTQYF	TRBV5-1	TRBJ2-3
CASSLSFYTDTQYF	TRBV27	TRBJ2-3
CSVGASEQELYEQYF	TRBV29-1	TRBJ2-7
CATSDPIGLGTDTQYF	TRBV24-1	TRBJ2-3
CAISESAADEPNTGELFF	TRBV10-3	TRBJ2-2
CATSVNGELFF	TRBV24-1	TRBJ2-2
CASRMWATSGREETQYF	TRBV12-3/TRBV12-4	TRBJ2-5
CASSQPGQGVTGELFF	TRBV7-9	TRBJ2-2
CASSEYLSSYEQYF	TRBV2	TRBJ2-7
CASSLGPSTQYF	TRBV7-9	TRBJ2-3
CASSPGQFQETQYF	TRBV3-1	TRBJ2-5
CASSLAAGTSGYEQYF	TRBV11-2	TRBJ2-7
CASSFPRQAGEGNTGELFF	TRBV12-3/TRBV12-4	TRBJ2-2
CASSFGSGLNTEAFF	TRBV27	TRBJ1-1
CSARAGEKGDTEAFF	TRBV20-1	TRBJ1-1
CSARVAGGHEQYF	TRBV20-1	TRBJ2-7
CASSGTSGRRGEETQYF	TRBV6-1	TRBJ2-5
CALERGQTYEQYF	TRBV30	TRBJ2-7
CASSVVAGRGNEQFF	TRBV9	TRBJ2-1
CASSQEPSGRSDTQYF	TRBV4-3	TRBJ2-3
CASGPLLAGGVETQYF	TRBV7-8	TRBJ2-5
CSARDYSSTPPDTGELFF	TRBV20-1	TRBJ2-2
CASSQVTGAIPTGELFF	TRBV4-1	TRBJ2-2
CATSEEGQDSGYTF	TRBV24-1	TRBJ1-2
CASSPWAGDSQGYTF	TRBV7-3	TRBJ1-2
CASSRQENTEAFF	TRBV6-4	TRBJ1-1
CASSQDRVAGLTYEQYF	TRBV4-3	TRBJ2-7
CASSPFGRTDSEFEQYF	TRBV4-1	TRBJ2-7
CASSEIQGKNGELFF	TRBV10-2	TRBJ2-2
CASSAPGQGAFYGYTF	TRBV7-9	TRBJ1-2
CASSPGTFF	TRBV6-2/TRBV6-3	TRBJ2-5